This TCR beta chain was sequenced in a study of T cells expressing NK-cell markers (dated by TCRdb to the early 2020s). For the wider study: TCR beta-chain repertoires were profiled in sorted CD3+CD56+NKG2C+, CD3+CD56+NKG2C- and CD3+CD56-NKG2C+ T-cell subsets from several donors. Among the eight sequenced donors, only one was HCMV-seronegative, while the other seven were HCMV-seropositive. The eight sequenced donors were randomly selected healthy volunteers, three men and five women. Illumina HiSeq 2000/2500, MiSeq or NextSeq was used to sequence libraries as 2 x 150 bp reads. Study-level results and caveats: Those dominant clonotypes were again the most abundant among CD3+CD56-NKG2C+ cells in a handful of donors, at about 25-60.1%. For over five donors, the dominant CD3+CD56+NKG2C+ clonotypes were among the top 10 CD8+ clonotypes and accounted for about 1.0-7.0% of CD8+ T cells. Whether the expanded NKG2C-expressing T cell clones were specific for HCMV antigens remained unclear.

The CDR3 numbers 15 residues from cysteine through phenylalanine. Only the protein sequence is given. The germline V gene (reference sequence) sets CDR1 to LGHDT and CDR2 to YNNKEL. HCMV-specific IgG was detected in serum with a commercial ELISA kit to determine HCMV serostatus. Peripheral blood mononuclear cells were isolated from blood by Ficoll density gradient centrifugation. About this clonotype itself: The antigen it binds to is not known.

The listed sequencing device is Illumina HiSeq 2000. The TCR beta cDNA libraries were made using 5'RACE template switching, a step that added both a universal primer site and unique molecular identifiers. cDNA synthesis was primed from the TCR beta constant segment, followed by two successive PCR amplification steps. On the study's bioinformatics: MIGEC was used to demultiplex reads and group reads by UMI, and MiTCR was used to assemble and quantify clonotypes. To remove erroneous sequences, TCR cDNA sequences were retained only when supported by two or more reads. Downstream repertoire analysis used the tcR package, and clonotypes were matched across fractions by CDR3 nucleotide sequence plus V segment. VDJmatch was used to annotate antigen specificity against VDJdb, with one amino acid substitution in CDR3 allowed. Through TCRdb reprocessing, the reads give one entry per CDR3 protein sequence; DNA is omitted. TCRdb's processing, not the authors' own work, is the source of the V and J calls. In this sample's table one finds around 260,000 distinct CDR3 sequences. 4% to 4.5% of the sample is in the top ten clones.

The material sequenced was blood T cells: a sorted CD56 or NKG2C T cell subset, CD4+ or CD8+ T cells, or bulk PBMC T cells (not recorded which). The TCR sequence derives from a woman between 18 and 69 years old in good health. The chain is encoded by TRBV3-1 joined to TRBJ2-2; TCRdb proposes TRBD1, but this gene call is untestable without DNA. The CDR3 protein is CASSQGTGYTGELFF.